The entry below describes one T cell receptor (beta chain). The antigen is undetermined. This entry comes from a study of cytomegalovirus exposure and HLA in healthy donors. It was with 60 Vbeta and 13 Jbeta primers that the PCR ran. Clones were sequenced by immunoSEQ multiplex PCR, and TCRdb holds only the in-frame ones, with some missing. The data show roughly 110,000 clones, with around 78% seen just once and around 7.8% held by the top ten. General study results and limits: In an earlier analysis, about 87% or about 30%: the productive usage of most TCR beta V segments. Later, TCR association rates were found to vary by HLA locus, highest for DRB1 and lowest for HLA-C.

In germline, CDR1 is MRHNA, CDR2 SNTAGT. The germline V and J ends were trimmed by 6 bases and 0 bases, with 16 bases remaining between them. The CDR3 has 16 residues. The source material was PBMCs. The TCR originated in a man under 40 in good health and CMV-seronegative. This rearrangement joins TRBV6-4 to TRBJ2-3, with unresolved D. CDR3 sequence: CASSARGASSTDTQYF. CDR3 DNA: TGTGCCAGCAGCGCACGAGGCGCCTCTAGCACAGATACGCAGTATTTT.